This paragraph covers one T cell receptor (beta chain) sequence. The source of the sample is a study of graft-versus-host responses after intestinal transplantation. The table came from immunoSEQ multiplex PCR; TCRdb's copy has only in-frame clones and leaves some out. The sample includes 15,000 to 20,000 clones, 90% of them seen just once. Trimming removed 7 bases from V and 0 bases from J, with 13 bases in between. This CDR3 comprises 15 residues. CDR1 and CDR2 (germline): MNHEY, SVGAGI. The TCR was taken from a human patient who received an intestinal transplant, so some T cells may come from the graft donor. The rearrangement uses TRBV6-5 and TRBJ1-5; D call uncertain. The sequenced sample was PBMCs, obtained less than 400 days after transplant. The DNA for the CDR3 is TGTGCCAGCAAAGGGTCGGGTGATAGCAATCAGCCCCAGCATTTT. Its translation is CASKGSGDSNQPQHF.